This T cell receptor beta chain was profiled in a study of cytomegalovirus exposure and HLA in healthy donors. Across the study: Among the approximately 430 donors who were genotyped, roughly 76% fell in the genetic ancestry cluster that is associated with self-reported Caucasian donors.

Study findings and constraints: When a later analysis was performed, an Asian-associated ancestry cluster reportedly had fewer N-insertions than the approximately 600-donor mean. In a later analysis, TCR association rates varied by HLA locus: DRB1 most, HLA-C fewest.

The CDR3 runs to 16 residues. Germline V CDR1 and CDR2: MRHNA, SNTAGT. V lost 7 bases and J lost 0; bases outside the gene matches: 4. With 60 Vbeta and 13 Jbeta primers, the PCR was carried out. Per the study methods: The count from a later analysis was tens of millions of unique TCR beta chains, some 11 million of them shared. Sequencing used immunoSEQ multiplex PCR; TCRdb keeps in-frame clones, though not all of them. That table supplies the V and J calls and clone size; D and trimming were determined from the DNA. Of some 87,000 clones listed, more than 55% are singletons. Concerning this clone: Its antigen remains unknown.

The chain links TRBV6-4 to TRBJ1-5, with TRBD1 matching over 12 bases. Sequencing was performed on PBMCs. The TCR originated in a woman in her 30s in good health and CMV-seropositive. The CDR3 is CASTRDRGHSNQPQHF. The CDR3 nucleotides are TGTGCCAGCACTAGGGACAGGGGGCATAGCAATCAGCCCCAGCATTTT.